This paragraph covers one T cell receptor (beta chain) sequence. The germline V gene has CDR1 SGHTA and CDR2 FQGNSA. V was cut by 0 bases and J by 7 bases, with 12 bases left in between. The CDR3 consists of 15 residues. Original processing notes: Nucleated cell counts were estimated from reference gene primer amplification. Sequenced by immunoSEQ multiplex PCR; TCRdb stores in-frame clones only, minus some. V and J calls and clone size are copied from that table; D and trimming were computed from the DNA. Found here are some 96,000 clones, 70% to 90% of them singletons; the top ten hold about 13%. The data originate from a study of blood T cell repertoires in COVID-19. Across the study: Acute and convalescent COVID-19 specimens originated in the United States, Italy and Spain.

This clonotype was obtained from a human donor in a cohort sampled during active COVID-19. This chain connects TRBV7-2 to TRBJ2-2; no clear D. The sequencing input was peripheral blood. CDR3 sequence: CASSLAASGIGELFF. In nucleotides, the CDR3 is TGTGCCAGCAGCTTAGCTGCGAGTGGTATCGGGGAGCTGTTTTTT.